Listed below are T cell receptor beta chains from one sample, sequenced in a study of cytomegalovirus exposure and HLA in healthy donors. Clones were sequenced by immunoSEQ multiplex PCR, and TCRdb holds only the in-frame ones, with some missing. The table has about 150,000 clones, approximately 80% seen once. The sample comprised PBMCs. These receptor sequences come from a man younger than 45 in good health and CMV-seropositive. CDR3s include the opening cysteine and the closing phenylalanine or tryptophan. A D gene is named only where the DNA matches it firmly. Size is stated for part of the rows, as once, few or many counts, or as a class when the clone is expanded.

>.|TRBJ1-1|TRBV5-5|.
CASSLGGTTNTEAFF
TGTGCCAGCAGCTTGGGTGGGACAACAAACACTGAAGCTTTCTTT
>.|TRBJ2-1|TRBV28|TRBD1
CASRGAGQGRNEQFF
TGTGCCAGCAGGGGGGCGGGACAGGGGCGGAATGAGCAGTTCTTC
>.|TRBJ1-5|TRBV4-1|.
CASSQEPGDDQPQHF
TGCGCCAGCAGCCAAGAACCTGGAGACGATCAGCCCCAGCATTTT
>once|TRBJ2-3|TRBV29-1|TRBD2
CSVEGGGLAADTQYF
TGCAGCGTTGAAGGGGGGGGACTAGCGGCAGATACGCAGTATTTT
>.|TRBJ2-7|TRBV7-2|.
CASSFQRANFYEQYF
TGTGCCAGCAGTTTCCAGCGGGCCAATTTCTACGAGCAGTACTTC
>.|TRBJ2-1|TRBV28|TRBD2
CASRTLWLAGGKGPYNEQFF
TGTGCCAGCAGGACCCTGTGGCTAGCGGGAGGCAAGGGGCCCTACAATGAGCAGTTCTTC
>few|TRBJ1-1|TRBV28|.
CASKGANTEAFF
TGTGCCAGCAAAGGGGCGAACACTGAAGCTTTCTTT
>.|TRBJ1-3|TRBV15|.
CATSNNMGNTIYF
TGTGCCACCAGCAACAATATGGGAAACACCATATATTTT
>few|TRBJ1-2|TRBV18|.
CASSPDTRNYGYTF
TGTGCCAGCTCACCAGACACGCGTAACTATGGCTACACCTTC
>.|TRBJ1-1|TRBV7-2|.
CASSPRRAANTEAFF
TGTGCCAGCAGCCCAAGGAGGGCAGCGAACACTGAAGCTTTCTTT
>.|TRBJ1-1|TRBV15|.
CATSTQAVIRDDTEAFF
TGTGCCACCAGCACGCAAGCGGTGATTCGAGACGACACTGAAGCTTTCTTT
>few|TRBJ2-2|TRBV6-4|TRBD1
CASSTGGTGELFF
TGTGCCAGCAGTACAGGGGGGACCGGGGAGCTGTTTTTT
>.|TRBJ2-3|TRBV7-9|TRBD2
CASSLALAGGTSTDTQYF
TGTGCCAGCAGCTTAGCTCTAGCGGGGGGAACTAGCACAGATACGCAGTATTTT
>few|TRBJ2-1|TRBV6-5|TRBD2
CASSYSRLAGAEQFF
TGTGCCAGCAGTTACTCGCGCCTAGCGGGGGCTGAACAGTTCTTC
>once|TRBJ2-3|TRBV10-2|.
CASSSPRLLARDTQYF
TGCGCCAGCAGTTCCCCGCGGCTGTTGGCGCGAGATACGCAGTATTTT
>.|TRBJ1-1|TRBV11-1|.
CASSLALRDSTEAFF
TGTGCCAGCAGCTTAGCGCTTCGGGATTCGACTGAAGCTTTCTTT
>.|TRBJ2-7|TRBV4-1|TRBD1
CASSHRGTGPLEQYF
TGTGCCAGCAGCCATCGAGGGACAGGTCCCTTGGAGCAGTACTTC
>.|TRBJ2-3|TRBV7-2|.
CASKDLGGIGADTQYF
TGTGCCAGCAAAGATCTGGGCGGGATAGGGGCAGATACGCAGTATTTT
>.|TRBJ2-7|TRBV4-2|.
CASSQNGQRQYF
TGTGCCAGCAGCCAAAATGGACAGAGGCAGTACTTC
>once|TRBJ2-3|TRBV10-3|.
CAISFGGSTDTQYF
TGTGCCATCAGTTTCGGGGGAAGCACAGATACGCAGTATTTT
>.|TRBJ2-7|TRBV6-6|TRBD1
CASSLGQGPYEQYF
TGTGCCAGCAGTTTGGGACAGGGGCCCTACGAGCAGTACTTC
>.|TRBJ2-7|TRBV7-8|.
CASSQPEDNSYEQYF
TGTGCCAGCAGCCAGCCGGAAGACAACTCCTACGAGCAGTACTTC
>.|TRBJ2-1|TRBV14|TRBD2
CASSHILGPGTSGAYNEQFF
TGTGCCAGCAGCCACATACTAGGGCCCGGGACTAGCGGGGCCTACAATGAGCAGTTCTTC
>few|TRBJ1-1|TRBV15|TRBD1
CATSSLQTGSNTEAFF
TGTGCCACCAGCAGTCTACAGACAGGGAGCAACACTGAAGCTTTCTTT
>.|TRBJ1-2|TRBV9|.
CASSGLGTPPARYGYTF
TGTGCCAGCAGCGGATTAGGGACACCTCCCGCGAGGTATGGCTACACCTTC
>.|TRBJ2-7|TRBV7-2|TRBD2
CASSRTSGDYEQYF
TGTGCCAGCAGCCGCACTAGCGGGGACTACGAGCAGTACTTC
>once|TRBJ2-7|TRBV27|TRBD2
CASSSLREQSEQYF
TGTGCCAGCAGTTCCTTGCGGGAGCAAAGCGAGCAGTACTTC
>.|TRBJ2-1|TRBV29-1|TRBD2
CSVNGLAGEVEQFF
TGCAGCGTAAATGGACTAGCGGGAGAGGTTGAGCAGTTCTTC
>.|TRBJ2-3|TRBV5-4|.
CASSLTGRVGADTQYF
TGTGCCAGCAGCTTGACAGGGAGGGTTGGGGCAGATACGCAGTATTTT
>.|TRBJ1-5|TRBV7-8|.
CASSTRGGANGNNRDQPQHF
TGTGCCAGCAGCACCCGAGGGGGGGCGAACGGGAACAATAGGGATCAGCCCCAGCATTTT
>.|TRBJ2-1|TRBV5-4|.
CASSTRDGGIYNEQFF
TGTGCCAGCAGCACCAGGGACGGGGGAATATACAATGAGCAGTTCTTC
>.|TRBJ2-7|TRBV7-9|TRBD1
CASSSWTGRAYEQYF
TGTGCCAGCAGCTCTTGGACAGGGCGAGCCTACGAGCAGTACTTC
>.|TRBJ1-2|TRBV28|TRBD1
CASSPAGTGRGYTF
TGTGCCAGCAGTCCCGCCGGGACAGGGCGAGGCTACACCTTC
>.|TRBJ2-1|TRBV28|TRBD2
CASSLVLRLALNNEQFF
TGTGCCAGCAGTTTAGTTCTCCGACTAGCGCTAAACAATGAGCAGTTCTTC
>.|TRBJ2-1|TRBV29-1|.
CSGGSQGPGEQFF
TGCAGCGGGGGCTCCCAGGGGCCGGGTGAGCAGTTCTTC
>.|TRBJ2-1|TRBV19|.
CASRREPGQYNEQFF
TGTGCCAGTAGGCGTGAGCCTGGACAGTACAATGAGCAGTTCTTC
>.|TRBJ2-5|TRBV13|.
CAGSLGERPETQYF
TGTGCCGGCAGCTTAGGGGAGCGTCCAGAGACCCAGTACTTC
>once|TRBJ2-7|TRBV29-1|TRBD1
CSVEETGDSYEQYF
TGCAGCGTTGAAGAAACAGGGGACTCCTACGAGCAGTACTTC
>.|TRBJ2-4|TRBV5-5|.
CASSLVFGGSKNIQYF
TGTGCCAGCAGCTTGGTTTTTGGCGGATCCAAAAACATTCAGTACTTC
>once|TRBJ2-7|TRBV2|.
CASSLGAYEQYF
TGTGCCAGCAGTTTGGGAGCCTACGAGCAGTACTTC
>.|TRBJ2-1|TRBV9|TRBD2
CASSLTSGRFNEQFF
TGTGCCAGCAGTTTGACTAGCGGGAGGTTCAATGAGCAGTTCTTC